This is a list of T cell receptor beta chains from one sample in a study of blood T cell repertoires in COVID-19. The table came from immunoSEQ multiplex PCR; TCRdb's copy has only in-frame clones and leaves some out. The sample holds 240,000 or so clones, about four fifths seen once. The sample taken for sequencing was peripheral blood. The receptor set was obtained from a man aged 25-45 years who had recovered from COVID-19. The CDR3 runs from the conserved cysteine through the conserved F or W. Each record gives: D gene, J gene, V gene, clone size, CDR3 DNA, CDR3 protein. A D gene is named only where the DNA matches it firmly. Not all rows give a size; the values are once, few, many and, for expanded clones, a class.

d_call: TRBD1
j_call: TRBJ1-2
v_call: TRBV3-1/TRBV3-2
clone_size: .
cdr3_nt: TGTGCCAGCAGCCAACCAACAGGGGAAGGCTACACCTTC
cdr3_aa: CASSQPTGEGYTF

d_call: .
j_call: TRBJ1-6
v_call: TRBV7-9
clone_size: many
cdr3_nt: TGTGCCAGCAGCTTAGCCCCACAGAACTCCTATAATTCACCCCTCCACTTT
cdr3_aa: CASSLAPQNSYNSPLHF

d_call: TRBD1
j_call: TRBJ1-2
v_call: TRBV10-3
clone_size: .
cdr3_nt: TGTGCCATCAGGGGGACAGGGCCTCTTGGCTACACCTTC
cdr3_aa: CAIRGTGPLGYTF

d_call: .
j_call: TRBJ1-1
v_call: TRBV7-9
clone_size: .
cdr3_nt: TGTGCCAGCCTCCATGGAGCGGGGAACACTGAAGCTTTCTTT
cdr3_aa: CASLHGAGNTEAFF

d_call: TRBD1
j_call: TRBJ1-3
v_call: TRBV6-6
clone_size: .
cdr3_nt: TGTGCCAGCAACAGGGGGCGGGGAAACACCATATATTTT
cdr3_aa: CASNRGRGNTIYF

d_call: TRBD1
j_call: TRBJ1-1
v_call: TRBV2
clone_size: once
cdr3_nt: TGTGCCAGCAGGGGGGGGACAGGCCACGAGAACACTGAAGCTTTCTTT
cdr3_aa: CASRGGTGHENTEAFF

d_call: .
j_call: TRBJ2-3
v_call: TRBV2
clone_size: .
cdr3_nt: TGTGCCAGCAATTCGGGGGGCCCCCCCGATACGCAGTATTTT
cdr3_aa: CASNSGGPPDTQYF

d_call: TRBD2
j_call: TRBJ2-3
v_call: TRBV29-1
clone_size: .
cdr3_nt: TGCAGCGCAACTAGCGGGGTCACAGATACGCAGTATTTT
cdr3_aa: CSATSGVTDTQYF

d_call: .
j_call: TRBJ2-2
v_call: TRBV4-1
clone_size: few
cdr3_nt: TGCGCCAGCAGCGAGGGCTGGGAGCTGTTTTTT
cdr3_aa: CASSEGWELFF

d_call: .
j_call: TRBJ2-1
v_call: TRBV5-1
clone_size: once
cdr3_nt: TGCGCCAGCAGCTTGGACGGCCTCGGGGGGCAGTTCTTC
cdr3_aa: CASSLDGLGGQFF

d_call: .
j_call: TRBJ1-2
v_call: TRBV10-1
clone_size: .
cdr3_nt: TGCGCCAGCAGTGAAAACAGGGCCTATGGCTACACCTTC
cdr3_aa: CASSENRAYGYTF

d_call: TRBD1
j_call: TRBJ1-6
v_call: TRBV2
clone_size: .
cdr3_nt: TGTGCCAGCAGAGGGACAGGGGATGTGGCCCTCCACTTT
cdr3_aa: CASRGTGDVALHF

d_call: .
j_call: TRBJ1-1
v_call: TRBV4-1
clone_size: .
cdr3_nt: TGCGCCAGCAGCCAGCCCGGGACACCGAACACTGAAGCTTTCTTT
cdr3_aa: CASSQPGTPNTEAFF

d_call: .
j_call: TRBJ1-6
v_call: TRBV5-6
clone_size: .
cdr3_nt: TGTGCCAGCAGCTTCCAGGGGCGGAATTCACCCCTCCACTTT
cdr3_aa: CASSFQGRNSPLHF

d_call: .
j_call: TRBJ1-1
v_call: TRBV7-9
clone_size: .
cdr3_nt: TGTGCCAGCAGGCCTACCAGGAGGACTGAAGCTTTCTTT
cdr3_aa: CASRPTRRTEAFF

d_call: .
j_call: TRBJ1-2
v_call: TRBV24-1
clone_size: .
cdr3_nt: TGTGCCACCAGCCTACAGGGCGGGTATGGCTACACCTTC
cdr3_aa: CATSLQGGYGYTF

d_call: .
j_call: TRBJ1-1
v_call: TRBV7-9
clone_size: few
cdr3_nt: TGTGCCAGCAGCTTAGGGTGGTGGGGAGTCGGGAACACTGAAGCTTTCTTT
cdr3_aa: CASSLGWWGVGNTEAFF

d_call: TRBD2
j_call: TRBJ2-3
v_call: TRBV2
clone_size: .
cdr3_nt: TGTGCCAGCAGTGACTGGGAGCGGGGGTCCACAGATACGCAGTATTTT
cdr3_aa: CASSDWERGSTDTQYF

d_call: TRBD1
j_call: TRBJ1-1
v_call: TRBV6-4
clone_size: .
cdr3_nt: TGTGCCAGCAGTGACACGGGGACAGCAAGCAAGAACACTGAAGCTTTCTTT
cdr3_aa: CASSDTGTASKNTEAFF

d_call: TRBD2
j_call: TRBJ2-1
v_call: TRBV4-1
clone_size: .
cdr3_nt: TGCGCCAGCAGCCACGAAACTAGCGGGGGTTCTTGGGAGCAGTTCTTC
cdr3_aa: CASSHETSGGSWEQFF

d_call: TRBD1
j_call: TRBJ1-3
v_call: TRBV28
clone_size: .
cdr3_nt: TGTGCCAGCAGTACAGGGGGCGCGGGAGGAAACACCATATATTTT
cdr3_aa: CASSTGGAGGNTIYF

d_call: .
j_call: TRBJ1-3
v_call: TRBV27
clone_size: .
cdr3_nt: TGTGCCAGCAGCTCCACAGCGGCTGGAAACACCATATATTTT
cdr3_aa: CASSSTAAGNTIYF

d_call: TRBD2
j_call: TRBJ2-3
v_call: TRBV11-2
clone_size: .
cdr3_nt: TGTGCCAGCAGCTCCGAGCGGGGCGGGGGAGATACGCAGTATTTT
cdr3_aa: CASSSERGGGDTQYF

d_call: .
j_call: TRBJ2-2
v_call: TRBV29-1
clone_size: .
cdr3_nt: TGCAGCGTTGAAGAAGTGGCAGGGGCAGGCACCGGGGAGCTGTTTTTT
cdr3_aa: CSVEEVAGAGTGELFF

d_call: .
j_call: TRBJ1-2
v_call: TRBV29-1
clone_size: .
cdr3_nt: TGCAGCGTTGGGAACGATCGTAGGGACTCCTATGGCTACACCTTC
cdr3_aa: CSVGNDRRDSYGYTF

d_call: TRBD2
j_call: TRBJ2-7
v_call: TRBV5-6
clone_size: .
cdr3_nt: TGTGCCAGCAGCCCATCAAAAGGGACTAGGATCTACGAGCAGTACTTC
cdr3_aa: CASSPSKGTRIYEQYF

d_call: .
j_call: TRBJ1-1
v_call: TRBV5-5
clone_size: .
cdr3_nt: TGTGCCAGCAGCTCCCGCCGGACTGAAGCTTTCTTT
cdr3_aa: CASSSRRTEAFF